This TCR beta chain was sequenced for a study of T cell clones after liver transplantation. Study as a whole: Liver transplant recipients had immunosuppression withdrawal attempted within 2 years.

The protocol was immunoSEQ multiplex PCR, while the TCRdb copy is restricted to in-frame clones and leaves out a portion. This sample has 68,000 or so clones, with about four fifths found just once. Germline CDR1 MDHEN, CDR2 SYDVKM. This CDR3 has 15 residues. V trimming: 7 bases; J trimming: 1 base; junction bases outside the gene matches: 5. The gene calls are TRBV28 and TRBJ2-4, with 9 positions matching TRBD1. This clonotype originated in a human donor who received a liver transplant. The starting material was CD4+ T cells from blood, obtained before liver transplant. CDR3: CASTTGGAAKNIQYF. CDR3 DNA: TGTGCCAGCACCACAGGGGGCGCGGCCAAAAACATTCAGTACTTC.